Sequencing of this TCR beta chain was carried out in a study of T cell repertoires in cytomegalovirus infection. Overall study: Public TCR beta signatures marked donors with CMV infection and the matching HLA. Study observations and caveats: The study identified carriers of CMV plus the relevant HLA from cumulative public TCR beta family frequency.

This clonotype came up once. No antigen is known for it. Using its own MiXCR run on the reads, TCRdb lists one record per CDR3 protein. The sample lists hundreds of thousands of distinct CDR3 sequences; roughly 6.5% were seen once. The germline V gene has CDR1 MGHRA and CDR2 YSYEKL. The CDR3 sequence is 17 residues long. Losses at the gene ends were 4 bases for V and 4 bases for J; bases not matched to a gene: 12. This sequence originates from a human donor in good health (CMV status not recorded). Some clones in this sample may be carry-over from other donors' samples. The sample taken for sequencing was PBMCs. The chain employs TRBV4-1 and TRBJ1-1; TRBD1 matches at 10 bases. The CDR3 bases are TGCGCCAGCAGCCTCGTGGACAGGGGGACATTGACCACTGAAGCTTTCTTT. This encodes CASSLVDRGTLTTEAFF.